This T cell receptor (beta chain) was sequenced for a study of blood T cell repertoires in COVID-19. For the study at large: T cells, B-cell-depleted T cells, or PBMCs provided the cDNA or gDNA that served as material.

Only in-frame clones appear in the TCRdb table, and some are missing; sequencing was by immunoSEQ multiplex PCR. Among some 290,000 clones listed, around 87% were seen once. V lost 3 bases to trimming and J lost 14 bases; unmatched junction nucleotides: 14. In germline, CDR1 is LGHNA, CDR2 YNFKEQ. The CDR3 is made up of 15 amino acids. The receptor was isolated from a woman between 50 and 59 years old who had recovered from COVID-19. This chain connects TRBV4-2 to TRBJ2-3; 10 bases are a match to TRBD2. The specimen sequenced was peripheral blood. The CDR3 spells CASSQDYLAGDFAYF. The CDR3 bases are TGTGCCAGCAGCCAGGACTACCTAGCGGGAGATTTTGCGTATTTT.